What follows are 11 T cell receptor beta chains derived from one specimen sequenced in a study of shared clonotypes between healthy human individuals. Sequencing was performed with immunoSEQ multiplex PCR; in TCRdb, only in-frame clones are kept and a portion is missing. The repertoire holds roughly 86,000 clones, with 68% as singletons. Sequenced: memory CD8+ T cells sorted from blood. Indicated subset: CD45RO+ cells pooled with CCR7-negative TemRA cells. The source of these receptors is a man aged 25 to 45 in good health.

The genes are TRBV9 and TRBJ2-5; the match to TRBD2 covers 10 bases. This CDR3 has 14 amino acids. Germline lookup yields CDR1 SGDLS and CDR2 YYNGEE. Germline trimming cut 10 bases from V and 5 bases from J; bases unmatched to any gene: 11. CDR3 loop: CASNLAGAGETQYF. CDR3 sequence (DNA): TGTGCCTCGAACCTAGCGGGAGCAGGGGAGACCCAGTACTTC.

This clone was seen once. This rearrangement joins TRBV27 to TRBJ2-5; 7 bases match TRBD2. The CDR3 is 12 amino acids. Germline CDR1 is MNHEY and CDR2 is SMNVEV (reference sequence). V shed 7 bases and J 7 bases; nucleotides not matched to a gene: 6. The CDR3 protein is CASTPGGGTQYF. The CDR3 nucleotides read TGTGCCAGCACCCCGGGGGGTGGGACCCAGTACTTC.

The chain employs TRBV7-2 and TRBJ1-2, with D unclear. CDR1 and CDR2 (germline): SGHTA, FQGNSA. V was trimmed by 3 bases and J by 2 bases, leaving 7 bases between them. The CDR3 spans 13 residues. CDR3 nucleotide sequence: TGTGCCAGCAGCTTCTCCATCAACTATGGCTACACCTTC. Its protein product is CASSFSINYGYTF. The whole variable domain, filled in from reference TRBV7-2 and TRBJ1-2, reads GAGVSQSPSNKVTEKGKDVELRCDPISGHTALYWYRQSLGQGLEFLIYFQGNSAPDKSGLPSDRFSAERTGGSVSTLTIQRTQQEDSAVYLCASSFSINYGYTFGSGTRLTVV.

This clone has only a few counts. The rearrangement uses TRBV11-2 and TRBJ1-3; D not certain. The germline V and J ends were trimmed by 4 bases and 0 bases, with 7 bases remaining between them. CDR3 length: 14 residues. CDR1 and CDR2 (germline): SGHAT, FQNNGV. For the CDR3, the DNA is TGTGCCAGCAGCTCCGTCGTCTCTGGAAACACCATATATTTT. This codes for CASSSVVSGNTIYF.

The chain joins TRBV2 to TRBJ1-2, with D unresolved. Germline loops: CDR1 SNHLY, CDR2 FYNNEI. The CDR3 consists of 14 residues. The V end was cut by 0 bases, the J end by 10 bases, with 15 bases between. This chain's CDR3 is CASSEALGSGDYTF. The CDR3 bases are TGTGCCAGCAGTGAAGCGCTAGGGTCTGGGGACTACACCTTC.

J is TRBJ1-1 and V is TRBV6-5; D might be TRBD1 (5 bases). Germline lookup yields CDR1 MNHEY and CDR2 SVGAGI. The ends were cut back, 6 bases at V and 6 bases at J, with 14 bases in the middle. The CDR3 runs to 13 residues. CDR3 loop: CASSPQGVAEAFF. CDR3 coding DNA: TGTGCCAGCAGCCCCCAGGGTGTGGCTGAAGCTTTCTTT.

The genes are TRBV5-1 and TRBJ2-1; 10 bases match TRBD2. With 4 bases clipped from V and 9 bases from J, the junction kept 10 bases outside the gene matches. Germline lookup yields CDR1 SGHRS and CDR2 YFSETQ. This CDR3 is built from 15 residues. The CDR3 DNA follows: TGCGCCAGCAGCGACCCTAGCGGGAGCGGGAGTGAGCAGTTCTTC. Its protein is CASSDPSGSGSEQFF.

V usage is TRBV10-3 and J usage is TRBJ2-2; possibly TRBD1 for D (5 bases). V was cut by 0 bases and J by 4 bases, with 9 bases left in between. The CDR3 contains 15 residues. Germline values: CDR1 ENHRY, CDR2 SYGVKD. Here the CDR3 DNA reads TGTGCCATCAGTGAGTCGAGTGACAGCACCGGGGAGCTGTTTTTT. It codes for CAISESSDSTGELFF.

The V gene is TRBV5-4, the J gene TRBJ2-7; D may be TRBD1 (5 bases). The CDR3 spans 14 residues. Germline V gene sequence: CDR1 SGHNT, CDR2 YYREEE (reference sequence). V dropped 3 bases and J dropped 3 bases, with 13 bases sitting between them. This CDR3 reads CASSSVDRVYEQYF. CDR3 DNA sequence: TGTGCCAGCAGCTCGGTAGACAGAGTCTACGAGCAGTACTTC.

The V call is TRBV18, the J call TRBJ2-6; weak D call: TRBD1 (6 bases). Per germline, CDR1 KGHSH and CDR2 LQKENI. Trimming took off 2 bases at V and 4 bases at J, with 12 bases between the two ends. The CDR3 consists of 16 residues. CDR3 bases: TGTGCCAGCTCACCAATACCAGGGGCCGGGGCCAACGTCCTGACTTTC. Residues: CASSPIPGAGANVLTF.

This clone was observed a single time. The chain uses TRBV27 and TRBJ2-1; weak D call: TRBD2 (8 bases). Germline V gene lookup returns CDR1 MNHEY and CDR2 SMNVEV (reference sequence). The CDR3 consists of 16 residues. The V end was cut by 1 base, the J end by 5 bases, with 15 bases between. CDR3 nucleotide sequence: TGTGCCAGCAGTTTATGGGGACTAGGACAGGACAATGAGCAGTTCTTC. Translated: CASSLWGLGQDNEQFF.